This paragraph covers one T cell receptor beta chain sequence. The entry originates in a study of blood T cell repertoires in COVID-19. Study context: There were acute and convalescent COVID-19 samples, and they came from the United States, Italy and Spain.

In the source study's methods: Reference gene primers were amplified, and this amplification served to estimate nucleated cell counts. Produced via immunoSEQ multiplex PCR; TCRdb's table is partial and in-frame only. V, J and clone size were drawn from that table, and D and trimming were deduced from the DNA. This sample has around 100,000 clones, with roughly four fifths found just once. Germline CDR1 reads MNHEY; CDR2 reads SVGAGI. The V gene lost 8 bases and the J gene lost 4 bases, with 14 bases spanning the gap. The CDR3 sequence is 14 residues long. This clonotype originated in a woman older than 75 with active or convalescent COVID-19. The J gene is TRBJ1-4, the V gene TRBV6-5; possible D gene TRBD1, 6 bases. The sequenced sample was peripheral blood. The chain's CDR3 is CASGPGHFNEKLFF. For the CDR3, the DNA is TGTGCCAGCGGACCGGGACACTTTAATGAAAAACTGTTTTTT.